The 8 T cell receptor beta chains presented below share a single source sample, sequenced in a study of blood T cell repertoires in COVID-19. Clones were sequenced by immunoSEQ multiplex PCR, and TCRdb holds only the in-frame ones, with some missing. The sample lists roughly 520,000 clones, roughly 88% occurring once. Sequencing was carried out using PBMCs or T cells enriched from blood (not recorded which). These receptors came from a woman aged 40 to 50 who had recovered from COVID-19.

This clone has just a few counts. The CDR3 reads CASSLAQGWPGELFF. For the CDR3, the DNA is TGCGCCAGCAGCCTTGCTCAGGGGTGGCCCGGGGAGCTGTTTTTT. This chain connects TRBV4-1 to TRBJ2-2, with D maybe TRBD1 (6 bases). V was cut by 4 bases and J by 6 bases, with 15 bases left in between. CDR3 length equals 15 residues. From germline, CDR1 is MGHRA and CDR2 YSYEKL.

The V call is TRBV4-1, the J call TRBJ2-2, with 7 bases lining up with TRBD2. The CDR3 length is 17 residues. V was clipped by 1 base and J by 5 bases; unmatched bases: 10. Germline V lookup: CDR1 MGHRA, CDR2 YSYEKL. Written as DNA, the CDR3 is TGCGCCAGCAGCCAAGTCGGGGCGGGAGTGGGAACCGGGGAGCTGTTTTTT. Its translation is CASSQVGAGVGTGELFF.

The V and J genes are TRBV20-1 and TRBJ1-1; maybe TRBD1 (6 bases). The CDR3 runs to 14 residues. CDR1 and CDR2 (germline): DFQATT, SNEGSKA (reference sequence). V was trimmed by 3 bases and J by 4 bases, leaving 15 bases between them. CDR3: CSASSLTGSTEAFF. Written as DNA, the CDR3 is TGCAGTGCTAGTTCACTCACAGGGTCCACTGAAGCTTTCTTT.

V gene TRBV6-4 combines with J gene TRBJ2-1, with 7 bases that match TRBD1. V lost 4 bases, J lost 8 bases, and 11 bases stayed unmatched. The CDR3 sequence is 15 residues long. In germline, CDR1 is MRHNA, CDR2 SNTAGT. CDR3 loop: CASSGGLEGADEQFF. For the CDR3, the DNA is TGTGCCAGCAGTGGGGGTTTAGAGGGGGCGGATGAGCAGTTCTTC.

The V gene is TRBV6-2 or TRBV6-3, the J gene TRBJ2-7, with a weak D call TRBD1 (5 bases). V was clipped by 1 base and J by 6 bases, with 16 bases between them. The CDR3 extends over 15 amino acids. Germline V gives CDR1 MNHEY, CDR2 SVGEGT. The CDR3 DNA follows: TGTGCCAGCAGTTACTGGCAGGGCGCGCAGCGCGAGCAGTACTTC. Its translation: CASSYWQGAQREQYF.

The V gene is TRBV25-1, the J gene TRBJ2-1, with TRBD2 matching over 7 bases. Germline V lookup: CDR1 MGHDK, CDR2 SYGVNS. CDR3 length: 16 residues. After removal of 5 bases from V and 2 bases from J, the junction contained 9 bases not matched to a gene. CDR3 DNA: TGTGCCAGCAGTAAAATGGCCCTAGCGGCCTACAATGAGCAGTTCTTC. Encoded protein: CASSKMALAAYNEQFF.

This clone was observed at least ten times. V and J are TRBV7-9 and TRBJ1-5; 9 bases line up with TRBD1. CDR1 and CDR2 (germline): SEHNR, FQNEAQ (reference sequence). J lost 6 bases, V lost 4 bases, and 7 bases had no gene match. The CDR3 loop spans 15 amino acids. CDR3 sequence (DNA): TGTGCCAGCAGCTCCGGGACAGGGTCGCTTCAGCCCCAGCATTTT. It translates to CASSSGTGSLQPQHF.

The chain uses TRBV29-1 and TRBJ2-6, with D hard to call. The CDR3 is 14 amino acids. V was trimmed by 5 bases and J by 4 bases, leaving 12 bases between them. Germline CDR1 reads SQVTM; CDR2 reads ANQGSEA. The CDR3 nucleotides are TGCAGCGTTACGACTGGTTACGGGGCCAACGTCCTGACTTTC. Residues: CSVTTGYGANVLTF.